This T cell receptor beta chain came from a study of control samples from healthy donors and cancer patients. Only a few counts were recorded for this clone. Data came from immunoSEQ multiplex PCR; TCRdb stores just in-frame clones and leaves some out. The table includes fewer than 300,000 clones, about 80% detected once. This clonotype originated in a woman in her fifties or sixties with lung cancer. Sequenced input: PBMCs.

The CDR3 spells CASSHGQGANQPQHF. The CDR3 nucleotides read TGCGCCAGCAGCCACGGACAGGGGGCAAATCAGCCCCAGCATTTT. This chain connects TRBV4-1 to TRBJ1-5, with 11 bases lining up with TRBD1. J lost 4 bases, V lost 3 bases, and 2 bases had no gene match. The CDR3 spans 15 residues. The germline V gene encodes CDR1 MGHRA and CDR2 YSYEKL.